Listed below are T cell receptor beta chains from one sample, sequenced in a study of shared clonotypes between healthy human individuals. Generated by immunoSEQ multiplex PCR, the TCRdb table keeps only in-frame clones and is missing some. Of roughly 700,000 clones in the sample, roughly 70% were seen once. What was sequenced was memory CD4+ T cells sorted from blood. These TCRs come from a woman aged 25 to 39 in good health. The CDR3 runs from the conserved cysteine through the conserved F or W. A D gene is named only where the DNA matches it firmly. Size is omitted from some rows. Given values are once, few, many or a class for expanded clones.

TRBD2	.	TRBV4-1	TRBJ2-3	TGCGCCAGCAGCCAAAAACCAGTAGCGGGAGCCACAGATACGCAGTATTTT	CASSQKPVAGATDTQYF
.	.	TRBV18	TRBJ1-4	TGTGCCAGCTCACCATGGGGCAGTCCTAATGAAAAACTGTTTTTT	CASSPWGSPNEKLFF
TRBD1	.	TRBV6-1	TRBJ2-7	TGTGCCAGCAGTGAACCTGGGACAGGGCGCGAGCAGTACTTC	CASSEPGTGREQYF
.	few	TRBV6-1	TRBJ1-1	TGTGCCTGCGACCGGGCAGGGCGCGCTGGGGCTTTCTTT	CACDRAGRAGAFF
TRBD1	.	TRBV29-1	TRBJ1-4	TGCAGCGCTTTAACAGGGGGGATTAATGAAAAACTGTTTTTT	CSALTGGINEKLFF
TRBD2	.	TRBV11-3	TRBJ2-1	TGTGCCAGCAGCTTAGGTACAGCGGGAGTCAGTGAGCAGTTCTTC	CASSLGTAGVSEQFF
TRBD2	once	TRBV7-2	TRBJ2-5	TGTGCCAGCAGCCAAGGGACTAGCGGGAGTCAGACCCAGTACTTC	CASSQGTSGSQTQYF
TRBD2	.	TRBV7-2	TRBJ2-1	TGTGCCAGCAGCTTAGGTAGCGGGAGCGGCTATGAGCAGTTCTTC	CASSLGSGSGYEQFF
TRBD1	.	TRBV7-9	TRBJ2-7	TGTGCCAGCAGCTTAGCTTGGGGACAGGGGACCGACGAGCAGTACTTC	CASSLAWGQGTDEQYF
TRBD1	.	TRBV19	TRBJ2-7	TGTGCCAGTAGGAGGGACAGGGGTACAAGCGAGCAGTACTTC	CASRRDRGTSEQYF
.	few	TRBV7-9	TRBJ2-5	TGTGCCAGCAGCACGACAGGCCCCAAGACCCAGTACTTC	CASSTTGPKTQYF
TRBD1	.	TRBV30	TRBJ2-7	TGTGCCTGGAGGGGGGTCAGGGGGCGTCACGAGCAGTACTTC	CAWRGVRGRHEQYF
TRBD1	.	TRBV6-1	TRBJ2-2	TGTGCCAGCACTCGACAGGGTCACGGGGAGCTGTTTTTT	CASTRQGHGELFF
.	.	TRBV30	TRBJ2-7	TGTGCCTGGAGTTCACAGCGAAACTGGGGGCAGTACTTC	CAWSSQRNWGQYF
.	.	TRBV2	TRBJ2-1	TGTGCCAGCAGTGCCGAGCTCTCCTACAATGAGCAGTTCTTC	CASSAELSYNEQFF
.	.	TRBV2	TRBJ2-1	TGTGCCAGCAAGGACTCCGGTGCTGAGCAGTTCTTC	CASKDSGAEQFF
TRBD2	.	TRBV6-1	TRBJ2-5	TGTGCCAGCAGTGAAGACGCGGGAGGCCAAGAGACCCAGTACTTC	CASSEDAGGQETQYF
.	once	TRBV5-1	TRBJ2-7	TGCGCCAGCAGCTTGGGAGGGGTTTTCTACGAGCAGTACTTC	CASSLGGVFYEQYF
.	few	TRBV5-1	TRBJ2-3	TGCGCCAGCAGCTTGAGTGCCAGATTCACAGATACGCAGTATTTT	CASSLSARFTDTQYF
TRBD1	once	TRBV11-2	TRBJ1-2	TGTGCCAGCCTCCCGGTGACAGGGGGCTTCAATGGCTACACCTTC	CASLPVTGGFNGYTF